One and the same sample provided the 17 T cell receptor beta chains below, sequenced in a study of shared clonotypes between healthy human individuals. Only in-frame clones appear in the TCRdb table, and some are missing; sequencing was by immunoSEQ multiplex PCR. The profile covers some 1,600,000 clones, with 98% appearing a single time and roughly 0.4% taken by the ten largest. Material for sequencing was naive CD4+ T cells sorted from blood. The subset is: CD45RA+ positively selected. The receptors stem from a man aged 30-40 years in good health.

The chain carries TRBV5-8 and TRBJ2-5, with TRBD1 identical over 7 bases. Losses at the gene ends were 6 bases for V and 0 bases for J; bases not matched to a gene: 8. Germline assignment: CDR1 SGHTS and CDR2 YDEGEE. The CDR3 extends over 15 amino acids. In DNA form, the CDR3 reads TGTGCCAGCAAATTCCTCGACAGGGACCAAGAGACCCAGTACTTC. Translated: CASKFLDRDQETQYF.

This rearrangement joins TRBV8-2 to TRBJ2-6; TRBD1 is taken as the D call from the table, unchecked against the DNA. TRBV8-2 is annotated as a pseudogene. There are 16 residues in the CDR3. CDR3 in amino acids: CGSTLITQSRANVLTF. CDR3 nucleotides: TGTGGCAGCACACTTATAACACAAAGTCGGGCCAACGTCCTGACTTTC.

The chain recombines TRBV6-5 with TRBJ1-5; maybe TRBD1 (5 bases). The length of the CDR3 is 16 residues. Germline CDR1 MNHEY, CDR2 SVGAGI. The V end was cut by 1 base, the J end by 0 bases, with 10 bases between. The CDR3, as DNA: TGTGCCAGCAGTTACTATGGGGGGAATAGCAATCAGCCCCAGCATTTT. This translates into CASSYYGGNSNQPQHF.

The CDR3: CASSQEVGSGWPPHEQYF. The CDR3 nucleotides read TGTGCCAGCAGCCAAGAAGTAGGTAGCGGGTGGCCCCCTCACGAGCAGTACTTC. The gene calls are TRBV14 and TRBJ2-7; 7 nucleotides line up with TRBD2. The CDR3 contains 18 residues. V lost 0 bases to trimming and J lost 5 bases; unmatched junction nucleotides: 16. The germline gives CDR1 SGHDN, CDR2 FVKESK.

With respect to this clone: Other DNA sequences in the same sample also yield this CDR3. The chain joins TRBV5-1 to TRBJ2-2, with no clear D. Germline V gene sequence: CDR1 SGHRS, CDR2 YFSETQ. This CDR3 comprises 15 residues. V was shortened by 0 bases and J by 0 bases, with 6 bases between the two germline ends. The CDR3 region has the DNA TGCGCCAGCAGCTTGGGGGCCACGAACACCGGGGAGCTGTTTTTT. Protein: CASSLGATNTGELFF.

The rearrangement links TRBV10-3 to TRBJ2-3, with 10 bases that match TRBD2. V dropped 3 bases and J dropped 4; count of bases not matched to a gene: 7. The CDR3 totals 16 residues. Per the germline V gene, CDR1 is ENHRY and CDR2 is SYGVKD. The CDR3 DNA is TGTGCCATCAGTGATCAGGGGACTAGCGCTGCAGATACGCAGTATTTT. Protein: CAISDQGTSAADTQYF.

The chain carries TRBV7-2 and TRBJ2-7; perhaps TRBD1 as D (5 bases). This CDR3 spans 14 amino acids. The ends were cut back, 5 bases at V and 6 bases at J, with 17 bases in the middle. CDR1 is SGHTA and CDR2 is FQGNSA in the germline V gene. The CDR3 DNA sequence: TGTGCCAGCAGCCCAGAGACAGCCCAAACCGAGCAGTACTTC. It codes for CASSPETAQTEQYF.

Of note for this clone: In the same sample, other DNA sequences code for this CDR3. CDR3 sequence reads: CASSLGGDYGYTF. CDR3 DNA sequence: TGCGCCAGCAGCTTGGGTGGGGACTATGGCTACACCTTC. V and J are TRBV5-1 and TRBJ1-2, with D unclear. From germline, CDR1 is SGHRS and CDR2 YFSETQ. The CDR3 contains 13 residues. Trimming pared 0 bases from V and 3 bases from J, leaving 6 bases between.

The table lists this clone with a count of one. The chain combines TRBV7-8 with TRBJ1-1; D unresolved. Deletions cut 1 base from V and 6 bases from J, with 21 bases between. CDR1 SGHVS and CDR2 FQNEAQ come from the germline V gene. The CDR3 loop spans 17 amino acids. The CDR3 reads CASSLGGRKGYSPEAFF. CDR3 DNA sequence: TGTGCCAGCAGCTTAGGGGGTCGGAAGGGTTATTCTCCTGAAGCTTTCTTT.

The chain recombines TRBV2 with TRBJ2-7; TRBD1 or TRBD2 may be the D gene (5 bases each). The ends were cut back, 5 bases at V and 2 bases at J, with 13 bases in the middle. CDR1 is SNHLY and CDR2 is FYNNEI in the germline V gene. The CDR3 runs to 14 residues. CDR3: CASSPGRYPYEQYF. In nucleotides, the CDR3 is TGTGCCAGCAGTCCGGGGCGTTACCCCTACGAGCAGTACTTC.

The chain has TRBV10-3 and TRBJ2-1, with TRBD1 matching 7 bases. V was clipped by 3 bases and J by 2 bases; unmatched bases: 4. The CDR3 has 15 amino acids. The V gene's germline CDR1 is ENHRY and CDR2 SYGVKD. Written as DNA, the CDR3 is TGTGCCATCAGTGATACAGGGGCTGCCTACAATGAGCAGTTCTTC. This sequence encodes CAISDTGAAYNEQFF.

Here the CDR3 reads CASSIGPGRSLGTQYF. In DNA, the CDR3 is TGTGCCAGTAGTATAGGACCGGGACGGAGCTTGGGGACCCAGTACTTC. The chain links TRBV19 to TRBJ2-5; perhaps D is TRBD1 or TRBD2 (5 bases each). CDR3 length: 16 residues. The V gene lost 1 base and the J gene lost 7 bases, with 19 bases spanning the gap. CDR1 is LNHDA and CDR2 is SQIVND in the germline V gene (reference sequence).

The genes are TRBV10-1 and TRBJ2-1; weak D call: TRBD2 (5 bases). Germline V gene lookup returns CDR1 WNHNN and CDR2 SYGVQD (reference sequence). This CDR3 is built from 13 residues. Trimming pared 6 bases from V and 3 bases from J, leaving 9 bases between. CDR3 residues: CASSSGDYNEQFF. The CDR3 DNA follows: TGCGCCAGCAGCTCCGGGGACTACAATGAGCAGTTCTTC.

The chain joins TRBV18 to TRBJ2-1; no reliable D call. Germline CDR1 is KGHSH and CDR2 is LQKENI. V dropped 9 bases and J dropped 5 bases, with 14 bases sitting between them. The CDR3 contains 13 residues. In DNA, the CDR3 is TGTGCCAGTTGCGCAGCCGTTGACAATGAGCAGTTCTTC. Its translation: CASCAAVDNEQFF.

The genes are TRBV27 and TRBJ2-5; TRBD1 might be the D (5 bases). V was cut by 9 bases and J by 7 bases, with 12 bases left in between. The CDR3 length is 11 residues. CDR1 and CDR2 (germline): MNHEY, SMNVEV (reference sequence). In DNA, the CDR3 is TGTGCCAGTCCAGGGTCTGGGACCCAGTACTTC. This sequence encodes CASPGSGTQYF.

This sequence joins TRBV9 and TRBJ2-1; 14 nucleotides match TRBD2. From germline, CDR1 is SGDLS and CDR2 YYNGEE. The CDR3 extends over 20 amino acids. V shed 4 bases and J 8 bases; nucleotides not matched to a gene: 20. This CDR3 is CASSPNGWTSGRKKEDEQFF. DNA for the CDR3: TGTGCCAGCAGCCCCAACGGATGGACTAGCGGGAGGAAAAAGGAGGATGAGCAGTTCTTC.

The chain couples TRBV4-1 to TRBJ1-1, with TRBD1 as a possible D gene (5 bases). CDR3 length equals 16 residues. Trimming left V 4 bases short and J 0 bases short, with 15 bases between. Germline V CDR1 and CDR2: MGHRA, YSYEKL. The CDR3 spells CASSPSWTRMNTEAFF. The CDR3 nucleotides are TGCGCCAGCAGCCCTTCATGGACACGAATGAACACTGAAGCTTTCTTT.